The sequence of this TCR beta chain was determined in a study of blood T cell repertoires in COVID-19. In its sample, this clone was seen once. The germline gives CDR1 SGHDT, CDR2 YYEEEE. The V gene end was trimmed by 0 bases and the J gene end by 9 bases; junction bases not matched to a gene: 13. The CDR3 length is 18 residues. Clones were sequenced by immunoSEQ multiplex PCR, and TCRdb holds only the in-frame ones, with some missing. The repertoire holds around 81,000 clones, approximately 86% seen once, with 5.5% to 7.5% in the top ten. The chain employs TRBV5-6 and TRBJ1-6; 9 bases agree with TRBD1. Sequenced sample: peripheral blood. This TCR came from a man aged 65 to 85 with acute or convalescent COVID-19. Here the CDR3 DNA reads TGTGCCAGCAGCTTGGAAGGACAGGGGTGGCCTGTTGGTTCACCCCTCCACTTT. It is translated as CASSLEGQGWPVGSPLHF.